Below, 6 T cell receptor beta chains from the same sample are listed, as sequenced in a study of shared clonotypes between healthy human individuals. CD45RO-negative, CCR7-selected cells formed the naive CD8 fraction, which excluded terminally differentiated effector memory CD45RA+ cells. TCRdb keeps only in-frame clones here, not all; method: immunoSEQ multiplex PCR. The sample lists around 640,000 clones; about 96% were seen once. The sequenced material came from naive CD8+ T cells sorted from blood. These receptors were collected from a woman aged 25 to 39 in good health.

This clone was found once. J is TRBJ2-5 and V is TRBV28; D is undetermined. From germline, CDR1 is MDHEN and CDR2 SYDVKM. V lost 1 base to trimming and J lost 3 bases, with 9 bases between them. CDR3 size: 14 residues. CDR3 residues: CASSLLAGEETQYF. Written as DNA, the CDR3 is TGTGCCAGCAGTTTATTAGCTGGAGAAGAGACCCAGTACTTC.

The rearrangement links TRBV27 to TRBJ2-5; D not resolved. With 5 bases removed from V and 4 bases from J, the gap between germline ends came to 11 bases. This CDR3 has 13 amino acids. The germline CDR1 and CDR2 sequences are MNHEY and SMNVEV (reference sequence). CDR3 sequence: CASSPLWGETQYF. CDR3 sequence (DNA): TGTGCCAGCAGTCCCCTGTGGGGAGAGACCCAGTACTTC.

The chain carries TRBV27 and TRBJ2-1; tentative D call: TRBD2 (6 bases). The CDR3 is 15 amino acids. Trimming cost V 5 bases and J 3 bases, with 14 bases left between them. Looked up from germline, CDR1 is MNHEY and CDR2 is SMNVEV (reference sequence). CDR3 DNA: TGTGCCAGCAGTCCCCTTTCGGGGGACTACAATGAGCAGTTCTTC. It is translated as CASSPLSGDYNEQFF.

The chain carries TRBV13 and TRBJ2-7, with TRBD2 as a possible D gene (6 bases). The germline V and J ends were trimmed by 6 bases and 1 base, with 16 bases remaining between them. The CDR3 has 15 residues. Germline V lookup: CDR1 PRHDT, CDR2 FYEKMQ (reference sequence). The CDR3 protein is CASSPGGSGSYEQYF. The CDR3 DNA is TGTGCCAGCAGTCCTGGGGGGAGCGGATCCTACGAGCAGTACTTC.

The rearrangement links TRBV28 to TRBJ2-1, with D tentatively TRBD1 or TRBD2 (5 bases each). CDR1 and CDR2 (germline): MDHEN, SYDVKM. Trimming left V 5 bases short and J 6 bases short, with 17 bases between. CDR3 length: 15 residues. The CDR3 loop is CASSSPLGGPNEQFF. The DNA for the CDR3 is TGTGCCAGCAGTAGCCCCCTTGGGGGACCCAATGAGCAGTTCTTC.

The chain couples TRBV7-9 to TRBJ2-7, with 10 bases lining up with TRBD1. Germline values: CDR1 SEHNR, CDR2 FQNEAQ (reference sequence). The CDR3 is made up of 17 amino acids. Trimming at V came to 0 bases and at J to 6 bases, leaving 11 bases not matched to a gene. In DNA, the CDR3 is TGTGCCAGCAGCTTAGCGGCGGGGACAGGGGACGGCGGCGAGCAGTACTTC. Its protein product is CASSLAAGTGDGGEQYF.